This T cell receptor (beta chain) is from a study of blood T cells in healthy people across ages. The CDR3 runs to 14 residues. V was pared by 6 bases and J by 5 bases, with 5 bases of the junction left unmatched. Primers used in a second PCR of about 7 to 11 cycles were a sample-barcoded 5' primer and a J-beta primer mix. TCRdb re-called the 5' RACE reads through MiXCR, storing one row per CDR3 protein. Seen here are hundreds of thousands of distinct CDR3 sequences, under 55% observed once, and the top ten hold about a fifth. The sample taken for sequencing was blood. The chain recombines TRBV12-3 or TRBV12-4 with TRBJ2-5; 11 bases fit TRBD2. The clonotype comes from a man aged 55 to 70 in good health. For the CDR3, the DNA is TGTGCCAGCAGGGGGGGACTAGCGGTGGAGACCCAGTACTTC. As protein: CASRGGLAVETQYF.